Described below is a single TCR beta chain sequence and its context. What it binds is not known. This record belongs to a study of vaccination effects on CD4 cells after COVID-19. Whole-study findings and limits: Late post-vaccination, clones induced by infection and those induced by vaccine underwent marked clonal contraction.

Pools of viral peptides were used by the ViraFEST assay to expand antigen-specific CD4+ T cells ahead of sequencing. The authors isolated CD4+ T cells after nine to eleven days of culture. Nucleocapsid antibodies stayed negative before and after vaccination, showing no earlier SARS-CoV-2 infection. With 2 bases removed from V and 1 base from J, the gap between germline ends came to 14 bases. The CDR3 extends over 16 amino acids. Per the germline V gene, CDR1 is MNHEY and CDR2 is SVGAGI. Repertoires were generated with immunoSEQ multiplex PCR, while TCRdb's copy carries only in-frame clones and drops some. The sample has 50,000 or so clones, 75% to 85% seen once.

This sequence was found in a human donor who received a COVID-19 vaccine. The starting material was CD4+ T cells from PBMCs cultured with HCoV-OC43 spike peptides, obtained before COVID-19 vaccination. This sample's subset: HCoV-OC43 spike overlapping peptide pool stimulation. The chain has TRBV6-5 and TRBJ1-1; D unresolved. CDR3 sequence (DNA): TGTGCCAGCAGTTACGGGTCCGGCAGCGCGAACACTGAAGCTTTCTTT. Protein: CASSYGSGSANTEAFF.